This TCR beta chain derives from a study of T cell changes during pregnancy in multiple sclerosis. Profiled with immunoSEQ multiplex PCR; TCRdb holds only in-frame clones, not every one. The sample shows approximately 97,000 clones, about nine tenths of them seen only once. V was trimmed by 4 bases and J by 4 bases, leaving 10 bases between them. Germline V gene sequence: CDR1 SQVTM, CDR2 ANQGSEA. The CDR3 length is 12 residues. The sequenced sample was peripheral blood, obtained in the second trimester of pregnancy. This clonotype was sampled from a female donor in good health, enrolled as a control in a pregnancy study. The chain uses TRBV29-1 and TRBJ2-5; D is possibly TRBD1 (6 bases). CDR3 region: CSVVQGIETQYF. CDR3 coding DNA: TGCAGCGTTGTACAGGGTATAGAGACCCAGTACTTC.